These T cell receptor beta chains were read from a single sample in a study of shared clonotypes between healthy human individuals. Here immunoSEQ multiplex PCR was the method, and the copy in TCRdb shows in-frame clones only, minus some. The sample has about 1.9 million clones, about 94% seen once. Sequencing was performed on naive CD8+ T cells from PBMCs. The receptors here all came from a man in his late teens or twenties in good health. Some clones in this sample may be carry-over from other donors' samples. Each CDR3 is given with its conserved first and last residue. D genes are given only for firm matches. Clone sizes are given selectively: once, few, many, or a class where the clone is expanded.

clone size	D gene	J gene	V gene	CDR3 DNA	CDR3 protein
-	-	TRBJ2-1	TRBV6-1	TGTGCCAGCAGATTGATGGACCGTTACTACAATGAGCAGTTCTTC	CASRLMDRYYNEQFF
once	-	TRBJ2-7	TRBV27	TGTGCCAGCAGTCCTAACAGGGTCCCCTACGAGCAGTACTTC	CASSPNRVPYEQYF
-	TRBD2	TRBJ2-7	TRBV30	TGTGCCTGGGGGGGACTAGCGGGAGAATTCTCCTACGAGCAGTACTTC	CAWGGLAGEFSYEQYF
-	-	TRBJ2-1	TRBV27	TGTGCCAGCAGTCCCTCCAACCGGGATCCCTCGAGGGGGCAGTTCTTC	CASSPSNRDPSRGQFF
-	-	TRBJ1-1	TRBV27	TGTGCCAGCAGTCCCCGGGGGGTCGGTACTGAAGCTTTCTTT	CASSPRGVGTEAFF
-	TRBD2	TRBJ2-1	TRBV9	TGTGCCAGCAGCCCGCGGGGGGACGCCGGAAGTAGGGTCAATGAGCAGTTCTTC	CASSPRGDAGSRVNEQFF
-	TRBD1	TRBJ1-1	TRBV7-9	TGTGCCAGCAGCTCCGGACAGGAGAACACTGAAGCTTTCTTT	CASSSGQENTEAFF
-	-	TRBJ2-3	TRBV20-1	TGCAGTGCTCCCTTTGGGGTGACGCAGTATTTT	CSAPFGVTQYF
-	-	TRBJ2-2	TRBV11-2	TGTGCCAGCAGCTTCGGAGGGGCGGGCGGGGAGCTGTTTTTT	CASSFGGAGGELFF
once	-	TRBJ2-5	TRBV28	TGTGCCAGCAGTTTAAGGGGGTTGAAGACCCAGTACTTC	CASSLRGLKTQYF
-	-	TRBJ2-3	TRBV6-1	TGTGCCAGCAGTGATAGAGCATATAGCACAGATACGCAGTATTTT	CASSDRAYSTDTQYF
-	TRBD1	TRBJ1-2	TRBV7-9	TGTGCCAGCAGCTTGGGGACAGGGGACAGATATGGCTACACCTTC	CASSLGTGDRYGYTF
few	-	TRBJ2-2	TRBV19	TGTGCCAGTACCTTGACACGGGTGGCGAACACCGGGGAGCTGTTTTTT	CASTLTRVANTGELFF
-	TRBD2	TRBJ2-7	TRBV7-8	TGTGCCAGCAGCCTCAATCGGGGGGAATTCCCATACGAGCAGTACTTC	CASSLNRGEFPYEQYF
-	-	TRBJ1-2	TRBV9	TGTGCCAGCAGCGAGAACCCCACCACAGACAGGCCTAAGACCTACACCTTC	CASSENPTTDRPKTYTF
-	TRBD1	TRBJ2-5	TRBV5-6	TGTGCCAGCAGCTTGGGTGGACAGGGGGCGAAGACCCAGTACTTC	CASSLGGQGAKTQYF
-	-	TRBJ2-7	TRBV19	TGTGCCAGTAGTATGGGTCAGCCAGGCTACGAGCAGTACTTC	CASSMGQPGYEQYF
-	-	TRBJ2-3	TRBV4-2	TGTGCCAGCAGCAAAGAGGGCCGGGGATTAGATACGCAGTATTTT	CASSKEGRGLDTQYF
-	-	TRBJ2-7	TRBV29-1	TGCAGCGGGGGAACAGGGATCCACGAGCAGTACTTC	CSGGTGIHEQYF
once	-	TRBJ1-1	TRBV5-1	TGCGCCAGCAGCTTGGCCCGTAGCGGGTATATGAACACTGAAGCTTTCTTT	CASSLARSGYMNTEAFF
once	-	TRBJ2-1	TRBV9	TGTGCCAGCAGCAAAAGCGGGTCACCCAAGTCCTACAATGAGCAGTTCTTC	CASSKSGSPKSYNEQFF
-	-	TRBJ2-5	TRBV6-5	TGTGCCAGCAGTTACTCCGGCGAGACCCAGTACTTC	CASSYSGETQYF
-	-	TRBJ1-1	TRBV7-9	TGTGCCAGCAGCTTAGCGGCAGGGTCAGGCACTGAAGCTTTCTTT	CASSLAAGSGTEAFF
-	-	TRBJ2-6	TRBV4-2	TGTGCCAGCAGCCAAGAAACGGGAGCTGGGGCCAACGTCCTGACTTTC	CASSQETGAGANVLTF
-	-	TRBJ1-2	TRBV4-2	TGTGCCAGCAGCCAAGAGGTGAGGGACCCCGCTAGGGGCTACACCTTC	CASSQEVRDPARGYTF
-	-	TRBJ2-7	TRBV29-1	TGCAGCGTTGAGGAGGGACAGCCCTACGAGCAGTACTTC	CSVEEGQPYEQYF
-	TRBD2	TRBJ2-2	TRBV5-4	TGTGCCAGCAGCTACAGACTAGCGGGAGTCACCGGGGAGCTGTTTTTT	CASSYRLAGVTGELFF
-	-	TRBJ2-3	TRBV6-5	TGTGCCAGCAGACCGACTTTAATAGACACAGATACGCAGTATTTT	CASRPTLIDTDTQYF
-	-	TRBJ2-7	TRBV4-3	TGCGCCAGCAGCCAAGATACGGGGGCCTACGAGCAGTACTTC	CASSQDTGAYEQYF
-	-	TRBJ2-7	TRBV25-1	TGTGCCAGCAGTATAGGACGGACCGGGGAGCAGTACTTC	CASSIGRTGEQYF
few	TRBD1	TRBJ1-2	TRBV27	TGTGCCAGCAGTTCCTTCGACAGGGGGCCGTATGGCTACACCTTC	CASSSFDRGPYGYTF
-	-	TRBJ2-7	TRBV19	TGTGCCACGGGGGACCTCTACGAGCAGTACTTC	CATGDLYEQYF
-	-	TRBJ1-5	TRBV6-9	TGTGCCAGCAGTTATTCATATTCAGGTCCCAGCAATCAGCCCCAGCATTTT	CASSYSYSGPSNQPQHF
-	TRBD1	TRBJ1-5	TRBV4-1	TGCGCCAGCAGCCAAAACCAGGGCAGGGGGGTTGCAGTCCAGCATTTT	CASSQNQGRGVAVQHF
-	-	TRBJ1-2	TRBV6-1	TGTGCCAGCAGTGAGGGACTAAGGGACTATGGCTACACCTTC	CASSEGLRDYGYTF
-	TRBD1	TRBJ2-1	TRBV7-9	TGTGCCGGGACAGGGGGCTCGTCAAAGTTCTTC	CAGTGGSSKFF
-	-	TRBJ1-1	TRBV16	TGTGCCAGCAGCCACGAACCGAAAGTCCAGGTCGACACTGAAGCTTTCTTT	CASSHEPKVQVDTEAFF
-	-	TRBJ1-2	TRBV4-2	TGTGCCAGCAGCCAAGATTGGGGCTTCTTCACCTTC	CASSQDWGFFTF
-	TRBD1	TRBJ1-2	TRBV28	TGTGCCAGCACCCAGGACAGGGGGGCTGACTATGGCTACACCTTC	CASTQDRGADYGYTF
once	-	TRBJ1-1	TRBV28	TGTGCCAGCAGGTTCCAGGGGAAGGGAACTGAAGCTTTCTTT	CASRFQGKGTEAFF
few	-	TRBJ2-1	TRBV6-5	TGTGCCAGCAGTCCTAGCGCCAATGAGCAGTTCTTC	CASSPSANEQFF
-	-	TRBJ2-3	TRBV27	TGTGCCAGCAGTCTAACACGCACAGATACGCAGTATTTT	CASSLTRTDTQYF
-	-	TRBJ1-1	TRBV28	TGTGCCAGCAGTTTAGTGGGGAACGCTGAAGCTTTCTTT	CASSLVGNAEAFF
-	-	TRBJ1-1	TRBV9	TGTGCCAGCAGCCAAGGGTTGAACACTGAAGCTTTCTTT	CASSQGLNTEAFF
-	-	TRBJ2-7	TRBV9	TGTGCCAGCAGTGAGGGAGCAGGAGTGGTCTACGAGCAGTACTTC	CASSEGAGVVYEQYF
-	-	TRBJ2-7	TRBV11-3	TGTGCCAGCAGCTTAGGCAACGGACGGGGCCCAAGCTCCTACGAGCAGTACTTC	CASSLGNGRGPSSYEQYF
-	TRBD2	TRBJ2-1	TRBV27	TGTGCCAGCACCTTCTTGGATACTAGCGGACCTAGGAATGAGCAGTTCTTC	CASTFLDTSGPRNEQFF